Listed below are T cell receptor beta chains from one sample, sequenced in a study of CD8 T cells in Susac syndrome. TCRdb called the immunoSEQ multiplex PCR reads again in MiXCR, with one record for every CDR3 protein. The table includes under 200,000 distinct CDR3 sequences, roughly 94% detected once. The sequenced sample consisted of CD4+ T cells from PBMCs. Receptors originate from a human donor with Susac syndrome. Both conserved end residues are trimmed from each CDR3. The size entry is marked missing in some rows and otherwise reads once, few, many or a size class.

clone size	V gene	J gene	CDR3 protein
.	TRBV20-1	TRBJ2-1	SASRQTYNEQF
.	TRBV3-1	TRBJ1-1	ASSPFSGTGTEAF
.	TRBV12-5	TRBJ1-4	ASGPRDGNEKLF
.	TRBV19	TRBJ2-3	ASSTPGLIREGTDTQY
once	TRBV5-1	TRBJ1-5	ASSLGQGSNQPQH
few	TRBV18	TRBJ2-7	ASSSTVPYEQY
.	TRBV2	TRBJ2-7	ASGGAGATYEQY
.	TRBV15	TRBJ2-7	ATSREKTGPSSYEQY
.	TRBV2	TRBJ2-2	ASSRTRSTGELF
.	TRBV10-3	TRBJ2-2	AITQGQNTGELF
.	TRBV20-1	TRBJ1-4	SAGAGYSTNEKLF
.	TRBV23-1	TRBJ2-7	ASSQEQTGYFSYEQY
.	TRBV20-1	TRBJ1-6	SARDLGTGSSPLH
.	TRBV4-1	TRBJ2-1	ASSQYGGMGNEQF
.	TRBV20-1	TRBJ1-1	SAKLGTGAVNTEAF
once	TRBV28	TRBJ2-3	ASRQGISTDTQY
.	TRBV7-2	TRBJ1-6	ASSNTDSRSPLH
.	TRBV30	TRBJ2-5	AWKGETQY
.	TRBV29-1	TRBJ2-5	SVLIGLDRGQY
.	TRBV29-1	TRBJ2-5	SVEASGRETQY
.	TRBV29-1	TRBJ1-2	SVGGDHYGYT
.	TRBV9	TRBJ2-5	ASSPTTGLAGQETQY
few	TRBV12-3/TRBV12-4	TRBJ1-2	ASSPGQGALGYT
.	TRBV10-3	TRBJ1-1	AISEQRGDTEAF
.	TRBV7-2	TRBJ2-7	ASSLGNDRVTYEQY
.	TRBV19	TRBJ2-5	ASSTQGASIGTQY
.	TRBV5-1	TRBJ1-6	ASKEDLYNSPLH
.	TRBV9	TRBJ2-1	ASGGSSSYNEQF
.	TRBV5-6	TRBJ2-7	ASSRTSYEQY
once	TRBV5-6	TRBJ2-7	ASSLTGVEQY
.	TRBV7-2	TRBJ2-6	ASSLYSGANVLT
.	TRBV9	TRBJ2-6	ASSVIRDRVAPGSGANVLT
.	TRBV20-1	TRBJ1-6	SARWRGRSPLH
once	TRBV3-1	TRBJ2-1	ASSQDGTSGPYNEQF
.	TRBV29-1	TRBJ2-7	SVEDRRGPSYEQY
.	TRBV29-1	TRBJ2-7	SVAGRLAYEQY
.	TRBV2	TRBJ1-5	ASSEEYQPQH